These 23 T cell receptor beta chains share one sample of origin, sequenced in a study of T cell responses to AZD1222 COVID-19 vaccine. The repertoire was sequenced with immunoSEQ multiplex PCR; TCRdb's copy has only in-frame clones and lacks some. Of around 100,000 clones in the sample, roughly 92% were seen once. The sample was peripheral blood, taken on day 0 of AZD1222 vaccination. These receptors all stem from an adult in good health.

This sequence joins TRBV9 and TRBJ1-3; D is unresolved. The CDR3 length is 19 residues. The germline V gene has CDR1 SGDLS and CDR2 YYNGEE. Trimming took 4 bases from V and 1 from J, leaving 24 bases between them. CDR3 nucleotides: TGTGCCAGCAGCCCCCGTTCGGGCATTCTTCCGGGATCTGGAAACACCATATATTTT. Residues: CASSPRSGILPGSGNTIYF.

The chain links TRBV2 to TRBJ2-7; 10 bases map to TRBD2. Losses at the gene ends were 7 bases for V and 3 bases for J; bases not matched to a gene: 6. CDR3 length: 14 amino acids. The V gene's germline CDR1 is SNHLY and CDR2 FYNNEI. The CDR3 spells CASTQREGLYEQYF. CDR3 nucleotide sequence: TGTGCCAGCACTCAGCGGGAGGGCCTCTACGAGCAGTACTTC.

The chain has TRBV14 and TRBJ2-7; a possible D gene is TRBD2 (6 bases). The germline V gene encodes CDR1 SGHDN and CDR2 FVKESK. The CDR3 consists of 13 residues. V lost 4 bases to trimming and J lost 5 bases, with 12 bases between them. DNA of the CDR3: TGTGCCAGCAGCCGGAGGGGAAATGACGAGCAGTACTTC. Protein product: CASSRRGNDEQYF.

Notes on this clone: The sample holds other DNA sequences that translate to the same CDR3. V usage is TRBV27 and J usage is TRBJ2-7; D perhaps matches TRBD2 (5 bases). The germline gives CDR1 MNHEY, CDR2 SMNVEV (reference sequence). With 6 bases removed from V and 0 bases from J, the gap between germline ends came to 9 bases. This CDR3 is built from 13 residues. CDR3 sequence reads: CASSLRDSYEQYF. The CDR3 DNA is TGTGCCAGCAGCCTGAGGGACTCCTACGAGCAGTACTTC.

This sequence joins TRBV5-1 and TRBJ2-7; 8 bases align to TRBD1. The ends lost 3 bases at V and 6 bases at J; junction bases unmatched: 8. The CDR3 runs to 14 residues. In germline, CDR1 is SGHRS, CDR2 YFSETQ. For the CDR3, the DNA is TGCGCCAGCAGCTCCGGACAGGGAACTTTCGAGCAGTACTTC. This gives the protein CASSSGQGTFEQYF.

This chain joins TRBV28 and TRBJ1-2, with TRBD1 identical over 9 bases. V was pared by 5 bases and J by 3 bases, with 4 bases of the junction left unmatched. Germline-derived CDR1 and CDR2 are MDHEN and SYDVKM. The CDR3 contains 14 residues. The CDR3, as DNA: TGTGCCAGCAGTGGGACAGGGCAGTACTATGGCTACACCTTC. It yields the protein CASSGTGQYYGYTF.

The chain uses TRBV5-1 and TRBJ1-1, with D perhaps matching TRBD1 (5 bases). Trimming pared 0 bases from V and 2 bases from J, leaving 8 bases between. Per the germline V gene, CDR1 is SGHRS and CDR2 is YFSETQ. This CDR3 contains 14 residues. The DNA for the CDR3 is TGCGCCAGCAGCTTGGCCGACAGCAACACTGAAGCTTTCTTT. This translates into CASSLADSNTEAFF.

This chain connects TRBV6-4 to TRBJ2-3; 9 bases fit TRBD2. Germline CDR1 reads MRHNA; CDR2 reads SNTAGT. V gave up 3 bases and J gave up 5 bases; unmatched junction bases: 6. The CDR3 spans 15 residues. CDR3 protein: CASSEEAGGEDTQYF. The CDR3 nucleotides read TGTGCCAGCAGTGAAGAAGCGGGAGGTGAAGATACGCAGTATTTT.

This rearrangement joins TRBV5-1 to TRBJ1-3, with 9 positions matching TRBD1. Germline lookup yields CDR1 SGHRS and CDR2 YFSETQ. V lost 3 bases and J lost 2; bases outside the gene matches: 3. This CDR3 comprises 15 residues. Here the CDR3 reads CASSSGTGPGNTIYF. The CDR3 region has the DNA TGCGCCAGCAGCTCCGGGACAGGGCCTGGAAACACCATATATTTT.

As regards this clone: Other DNA sequences in the sample encode the same CDR3. The chain uses TRBV7-2 and TRBJ2-5; D is perhaps TRBD2 (7 bases). V lost 4 bases to trimming and J lost 5 bases, with 20 bases between them. This CDR3 spans 16 amino acids. The germline V gene has CDR1 SGHTA and CDR2 FQGNSA. CDR3 coding DNA: TGTGCCAGCAGCTCCCTCGCGAGGGGGGGGCGGGAGACCCAGTACTTC. This codes for CASSSLARGGRETQYF. Complete variable domain (other parts from reference TRBV7-2 and TRBJ2-5): GAGVSQSPSNKVTEKGKDVELRCDPISGHTALYWYRQSLGQGLEFLIYFQGNSAPDKSGLPSDRFSAERTGGSVSTLTIQRTQQEDSAVYLCASSSLARGGRETQYFGPGTRLLVL.

This chain uses TRBV18 with TRBJ1-4, with D unclear. Per the germline V gene, CDR1 is KGHSH and CDR2 is LQKENI. Deletions cut 6 bases from V and 3 bases from J, with 11 bases between. The CDR3 sequence is 14 residues long. CDR3 bases: TGTGCCAGCTCCCCTACCAACTCTAATGAAAAACTGTTTTTT. This translates into CASSPTNSNEKLFF.

The gene calls are TRBV18 and TRBJ2-1; TRBD2 is a possible D gene (6 bases). V lost 5 bases and J 6 bases, leaving 17 bases between the germline ends. Germline V gene data show CDR1 as KGHSH and CDR2 as LQKENI. CDR3 length: 15 amino acids. CDR3 sequence (DNA): TGTGCCAGCTCATTAAACAGTGCGGAGGGCAATGAGCAGTTCTTC. Translating gives CASSLNSAEGNEQFF.

The V call is TRBV7-9, the J call TRBJ1-1, with no clear D. The V gene lost 5 bases and the J gene lost 5 bases, with 12 bases spanning the gap. Germline CDR1 SEHNR, CDR2 FQNEAQ (reference sequence). This CDR3 contains 13 residues. The CDR3 DNA is TGTGCCAGCAGCCCGGCGGGTGAAACTGAAGCTTTCTTT. Translating it yields CASSPAGETEAFF.

This clone was observed once. This chain connects TRBV19 to TRBJ1-6; the D is unclear. Germline assignment: CDR1 LNHDA and CDR2 SQIVND (reference sequence). Trimming took off 3 bases at V and 7 bases at J, with 10 bases between the two ends. The CDR3 loop spans 14 amino acids. CDR3 in amino acids: CASSITQENSPLHF. The CDR3 DNA is TGTGCCAGTAGTATCACCCAGGAGAATTCACCCCTCCACTTT.

The chain links TRBV3-1 (or the pseudogene TRBV3-2) to TRBJ2-1; weak D call: TRBD2 (5 bases). CDR1 and CDR2 (germline): LGHDT, YNNKEL (reference sequence). V was cut by 2 bases and J by 3 bases, with 11 bases left in between. The CDR3 consists of 15 residues. The CDR3 protein is CASSQWERVYNEQFF. CDR3 bases: TGTGCCAGCAGCCAATGGGAGCGCGTCTACAATGAGCAGTTCTTC.

Written as DNA, the CDR3 is TGTGCCAGCCTGGCGGGTTCTTCCTACGAGCAGTACTTC. It encodes CASLAGSSYEQYF. V usage is TRBV2 and J usage is TRBJ2-7; perhaps TRBD2 as D (5 bases). The V end lost 8 bases, the J end lost 1 base, and 12 bases lay between the germline ends. The V gene's germline CDR1 is SNHLY and CDR2 FYNNEI. The CDR3 sequence is 13 residues long. Combining the CDR3 with reference TRBV2 and TRBJ2-7 gives the whole variable domain EPEVTQTPSHQVTQMGQEVILRCVPISNHLYFYWYRQILGQKVEFLVSFYNNEISEKSEIFDDQFSVERPDGSNFTLKIRSTKLEDSAMYFCASLAGSSYEQYFGPGTRLTVT.

This clone has a single count. This chain links TRBV9 with TRBJ2-1; TRBD2 agrees at 16 bases. The CDR3 spans 18 residues. Germline V gene data show CDR1 as SGDLS and CDR2 as YYNGEE. Trimming removed 2 bases from V and 10 bases from J; junction bases left unmatched: 12. CDR3 DNA: TGTGCCAGCAGCGTTAGTTGGGAGGGACTAGCGGGAGGGAGGGAGCAGTTCTTC. Protein sequence: CASSVSWEGLAGGREQFF.

This chain uses TRBV9 with TRBJ2-2, with 9 bases matching TRBD2. This CDR3 is built from 18 residues. With V trimmed by 4 bases and J by 3 bases, 13 bases remained unmatched. Germline CDR1 SGDLS, CDR2 YYNGEE. The CDR3 DNA sequence: TGTGCCAGCAGCCCACAACACCGTAGCGGGGGCGACACCGGGGAGCTGTTTTTT. Residues: CASSPQHRSGGDTGELFF.

This clone occurred once. The chain has TRBV6-5 and TRBJ2-7; D is undetermined. The CDR3 is made up of 14 amino acids. The V gene lost 6 bases and the J gene lost 2 bases, with 14 bases spanning the gap. Germline-derived CDR1 and CDR2 are MNHEY and SVGAGI. The CDR3 DNA is TGTGCCAGCAGCCGCACCCGGGTAGCCTACGAGCAGTACTTC. Translating it yields CASSRTRVAYEQYF.

This chain connects TRBV14 to TRBJ2-3; D is possibly TRBD2 (5 bases). The CDR3 extends over 15 amino acids. Germline CDR1 and CDR2: SGHDN and FVKESK. Between the trimmed V and J ends, which lost 1 base and 6 bases, there was a span of 14 bases. The CDR3 sequence: CASSQAPRGCDTQYF. The CDR3 coding sequence is TGTGCCAGCAGCCAAGCCCCACGGGGTTGCGATACGCAGTATTTT.

V is TRBV4-1 and J is TRBJ1-3, with D tentatively TRBD1 (5 bases). This CDR3 region has 15 residues. Germline V gives CDR1 MGHRA, CDR2 YSYEKL. V lost 1 base, J lost 8 bases, and 15 bases lay in between. CDR3 sequence: CASSQAAGTTDTIYF. As DNA, the CDR3 is TGCGCCAGCAGCCAAGCAGCAGGGACTACAGACACCATATATTTT.

This chain joins TRBV19 and TRBJ1-5; a possible D gene is TRBD1 (6 bases). This CDR3 contains 16 residues. Trimming left V 8 bases short and J 7 bases short, with 24 bases between. Per the germline V gene, CDR1 is LNHDA and CDR2 is SQIVND (reference sequence). CDR3 sequence (DNA): TGTGCCAGTTCTCGGGACATAAGGTCCCGAGGGCAGCCCCAGCATTTT. Translating gives CASSRDIRSRGQPQHF.

The CDR3 here is CATSRDQAEGGYTF. The CDR3 region has the DNA TGTGCCACCAGCAGAGATCAAGCGGAGGGTGGCTACACCTTC. The V and J genes are TRBV15 and TRBJ1-2; no clear D gene. The V end was cut by 0 bases, the J end by 7 bases, with 12 bases between. The CDR3 contains 14 residues. The germline V gene has CDR1 LNHNV and CDR2 YYDKDF (reference sequence).